The source of this T cell receptor beta chain is a study of blood T cell repertoires in COVID-19. At the level of the study: From T cells, B-cell-depleted T cells, or PBMCs came the material, which was cDNA or gDNA.

From germline, CDR1 is SNHLY and CDR2 FYNNEI. The CDR3 contains 15 residues. V shed 3 bases and J shed 1 base, with 12 bases lying between them. Measured with immunoSEQ multiplex PCR; TCRdb has only the in-frame clones, and not every one. This sample has fewer than 200,000 clones, with around four fifths found just once. Seattle participants joined during active infection and were tracked over time. The sequenced sample consisted of peripheral blood. The rearrangement uses TRBV2 and TRBJ1-2; D is ambiguous. This receptor was identified in a woman of 80 years or more with COVID-19, enrolled during active disease. The CDR3 spells CASSDQNLLNYGYTF. DNA for the CDR3: TGTGCCAGCAGTGACCAGAATCTCCTTAACTATGGCTACACCTTC.